A single sample gave rise to the 30 T cell receptor beta chains below, sequenced in a study of T cell responses to AZD1222 COVID-19 vaccine. Assay: immunoSEQ multiplex PCR; the TCRdb copy retains only in-frame clones and omits some. The repertoire holds approximately 220,000 clones, with 85% to 95% as singletons. This specimen consisted of peripheral blood, obtained on day 0 of MenACWY control vaccination. All receptors derive from an adult in good health.

The CDR3 DNA reads as TGTGCCAGCAGACCGGACGGGTCAGGGGCTGAAGCTTTCTTT. Amino acid sequence: CASRPDGSGAEAFF. The chain carries TRBV6-5 and TRBJ1-1; maybe TRBD1 (6 bases). The length of the CDR3 is 14 residues. The V gene lost 6 bases and the J gene lost 6 bases, with 17 bases spanning the gap. Germline assignment: CDR1 MNHEY and CDR2 SVGAGI.

Comment on this clone: Other DNA sequences within the sample encode an identical CDR3. V gene TRBV11-2 combines with J gene TRBJ1-1, with D perhaps TRBD1 (6 bases). This CDR3 spans 14 amino acids. Germline CDR1 and CDR2: SGHAT and FQNNGV. V shed 2 bases and J shed 2 bases, with 9 bases lying between them. The CDR3 loop reads CASSLTDRNTEAFF. CDR3 nucleotides: TGTGCCAGCAGCTTAACGGACAGAAACACTGAAGCTTTCTTT.

This chain uses TRBV27 with TRBJ1-1, with 8 bases aligning to TRBD1. Germline V gene lookup returns CDR1 MNHEY and CDR2 SMNVEV (reference sequence). CDR3 length equals 14 residues. Trimming at V came to 4 bases and at J to 3 bases, leaving 4 bases not matched to a gene. CDR3 in DNA: TGTGCCAGCAGTTATCTGGACAGGGACACTGAAGCTTTCTTT. Its protein product is CASSYLDRDTEAFF.

The chain links TRBV7-2 to TRBJ1-5; D is unclear. The length of the CDR3 is 15 residues. The germline V and J ends were trimmed by 1 base and 1 base, with 8 bases remaining between them. CDR1 is SGHTA and CDR2 is FQGNSA in the germline V gene. The CDR3 DNA reads TGTGCCAGCAGCTTAGAGAACCTCAGCAATCAGCCCCAGCATTTT. Residues: CASSLENLSNQPQHF.

The chain has TRBV28 and TRBJ1-3; a possible D gene is TRBD1 (6 bases). Germline values: CDR1 MDHEN, CDR2 SYDVKM. Trimming stripped 7 bases from V and 0 bases from J, with 10 bases between. The CDR3 is 14 residues long. The CDR3 region has the DNA TGTGCCAGCATCGACAGGACCTCTGGAAACACCATATATTTT. Its translation is CASIDRTSGNTIYF.

This chain links TRBV18 with TRBJ2-7, with 9 bases aligning to TRBD1. Germline CDR1 and CDR2: KGHSH and LQKENI. The V and J ends lost 6 bases and 3 bases, in that order; junction bases with no gene match: 9. CDR3 size: 15 residues. This CDR3 is CASSPGTGLLYEQYF. CDR3 sequence (DNA): TGTGCCAGCTCCCCTGGGACAGGGCTACTCTACGAGCAGTACTTC.

V is TRBV4-3 and J is TRBJ1-4; 7 bases line up with TRBD1. Germline CDR1 and CDR2: LGHNA and YSLEER. This CDR3 contains 15 residues. The ends lost 0 bases at V and 5 bases at J; junction bases unmatched: 3. CDR3 region: CASSQESGGNEKLFF. The CDR3 region has the DNA TGCGCCAGCAGCCAAGAGTCAGGGGGAAATGAAAAACTGTTTTTT.

The CDR3 protein is CAIRGQGATGELFF. The CDR3 nucleotides read TGTGCCATCAGGGGACAGGGGGCGACCGGGGAGCTGTTTTTT. The V call is TRBV24-1, the J call TRBJ2-2, with 12 nucleotides matching TRBD1. The CDR3 extends over 14 amino acids. The germline V gene has CDR1 KGHDR and CDR2 SFDVKD. Trimming removed 11 bases from V and 5 bases from J; junction bases left unmatched: 5.

The rearrangement uses TRBV19 and TRBJ2-3; 8 bases are a match to TRBD2. This CDR3 spans 16 amino acids. J lost 2 bases, V lost 1 base, and 5 bases had no gene match. Germline V lookup: CDR1 LNHDA, CDR2 SQIVND (reference sequence). The CDR3 region has the DNA TGTGCCAGTAGTATAGGAGGAGCGGGGGACACAGATACGCAGTATTTT. It translates to CASSIGGAGDTDTQYF.

This sequence joins TRBV6-5 and TRBJ1-2; D gene ambiguous. CDR1 MNHEY and CDR2 SVGAGI come from the germline V gene. Trimming stripped 5 bases from V and 8 bases from J, with 18 bases between. The CDR3 is 14 amino acids. CDR3 residues: CASSRGSYRAGYTF. The CDR3, as DNA: TGTGCCAGCAGTCGGGGATCCTATCGTGCGGGCTACACCTTC.

The chain recombines TRBV6-2 or TRBV6-3 with TRBJ1-2, with a weak D call TRBD1 (5 bases). V lost 6 bases and J 9 bases, leaving 17 bases between the germline ends. The CDR3 sequence is 13 residues long. From germline, CDR1 is MNHEY and CDR2 SVGEGT. The CDR3, as DNA: TGTGCCAGCAGCCCACGGGCAGGGAGGCGCTACACCTTC. This sequence encodes CASSPRAGRRYTF.

V gene TRBV7-2 combines with J gene TRBJ1-5; D is unclear. CDR1 is SGHTA and CDR2 is FQGNSA in the germline V gene. The germline V and J ends were trimmed by 2 bases and 0 bases, with 5 bases remaining between them. There are 14 residues in the CDR3. The CDR3 nucleotides are TGTGCCAGCAGCTTACAGGATAGCAATCAGCCCCAGCATTTT. This encodes CASSLQDSNQPQHF.

V and J are TRBV14 and TRBJ2-7; D is unclear. V was trimmed by 4 bases and J by 5 bases, leaving 12 bases between them. CDR1 and CDR2 (germline): SGHDN, FVKESK. The CDR3 extends over 13 amino acids. CDR3 bases: TGTGCCAGCAGCCCTCATCGGTTCAACGAGCAGTACTTC. It translates to CASSPHRFNEQYF.

The V and J genes are TRBV11-2 and TRBJ1-6; 7 nucleotides agree with TRBD1. The CDR3 is made up of 15 amino acids. Per germline, CDR1 SGHAT and CDR2 FQNNGV. The V segment lost 5 bases and the J segment 8 bases; nucleotides outside the gene matches: 9. The CDR3 coding sequence is TGTGCCAGCAGCGGTCAGGGGGGACTATATTCACCCCTCCACTTT. This encodes CASSGQGGLYSPLHF.

The gene calls are TRBV10-3 and TRBJ1-2; TRBD1 matches at 8 bases. Germline loops: CDR1 ENHRY, CDR2 SYGVKD. V gave up 6 bases and J gave up 3 bases; unmatched junction bases: 3. The CDR3 is 13 residues long. CDR3 sequence (DNA): TGTGCCATCAGAGAGACAGGGGACTATGGCTACACCTTC. Translating gives CAIRETGDYGYTF.

This clone was seen only a few times. The CDR3 loop reads CASRDRGVPHLHF. In DNA form, the CDR3 reads TGTGCCAGCCGGGACCGGGGGGTCCCGCACCTCCACTTT. The rearrangement links TRBV6-5 to TRBJ1-6; D might be TRBD1 (5 bases). Trimming took off 8 bases at V and 15 bases at J, with 20 bases between the two ends. Germline assignment: CDR1 MNHEY and CDR2 SVGAGI. There are 13 residues in the CDR3.

The rearrangement joins TRBV3-1 (or the pseudogene TRBV3-2) to TRBJ1-5; D unclear. The germline V gene has CDR1 LGHDT and CDR2 YNNKEL (reference sequence). This CDR3 contains 14 residues. V gave up 6 bases and J gave up 5 bases, with 14 bases separating them. CDR3: CASSRRDYDQPQHF. The CDR3 DNA reads as TGTGCCAGCAGTAGGAGGGATTACGATCAGCCCCAGCATTTT.

V usage is TRBV19 and J usage is TRBJ1-5; 10 bases match TRBD1. With 5 bases clipped from V and 0 bases from J, the junction kept 4 bases outside the gene matches. This CDR3 contains 16 residues. CDR1 is LNHDA, CDR2 SQIVND, per germline (reference sequence). The CDR3 DNA is TGTGCCAGTAGTCATCGACAGGGGGCTAGCAATCAGCCCCAGCATTTT. This gives the protein CASSHRQGASNQPQHF. Variable domain in full (rest from reference TRBV19 and TRBJ1-5): DGGITQSPKYLFRKEGQNVTLSCEQNLNHDAMYWYRQDPGQGLRLIYYSQIVNDFQKGDIAEGYSVSREKKESFPLTVTSAQKNPTAFYLCASSHRQGASNQPQHFGDGTRLSIL.

The V call is TRBV30, the J call TRBJ1-2; D not certain. Germline CDR1 reads GTSNPN; CDR2 reads SVGIG (reference sequence). The CDR3 runs 18 residues. Trimming removed 4 bases at V and 3 bases at J, with 27 bases between. In DNA form, the CDR3 reads TGTGCCTGGACATTTATAAAGGCCGTAACTAGGCCTGACTATGGCTACACCTTC. Its translation: CAWTFIKAVTRPDYGYTF. The full variable domain, completed using reference TRBV30 and TRBJ1-2, is SQTIHQWPATLVQPVGSPLSLECTVEGTSNPNLYWYRQAAGRGLQLLFYSVGIGQISSEVPQNLSASRPQDRQFILSSKKLLLSDSGFYLCAWTFIKAVTRPDYGYTFGSGTRLTVV.

The gene calls are TRBV4-1 and TRBJ2-7; possible D gene TRBD2, 6 bases. Per germline, CDR1 MGHRA and CDR2 YSYEKL. Trimming removed 0 bases from V and 2 bases from J, with 8 bases in between. The CDR3 contains 14 residues. This CDR3 is CASSQEGGAYEQYF. For the CDR3, the DNA is TGCGCCAGCAGCCAAGAAGGAGGGGCCTACGAGCAGTACTTC.

This clone was detected only a few times. The V gene is TRBV7-8, the J gene TRBJ1-4; maybe TRBD1 (6 bases). Germline V gene lookup returns CDR1 SGHVS and CDR2 FQNEAQ. The CDR3 is 14 amino acids. The ends were cut back, 8 bases at V and 8 bases at J, with 18 bases in the middle. This CDR3 reads CASGLRGAREKLFF. The CDR3, as DNA: TGTGCCAGCGGGCTACGGGGGGCCCGCGAAAAACTGTTTTTT.

The J gene is TRBJ2-3, the V gene TRBV5-1; D gene unclear. Germline loops: CDR1 SGHRS, CDR2 YFSETQ. CDR3 length: 14 residues. The V gene lost 4 bases and the J gene lost 2 bases, with 11 bases spanning the gap. The CDR3, as DNA: TGCGCCAGCAGCCCCGTTACGATCACAGATACGCAGTATTTT. Protein: CASSPVTITDTQYF. Supplemented by reference TRBV5-1 and TRBJ2-3, the full variable domain reads KAGVTQTPRYLIKTRGQQVTLSCSPISGHRSVSWYQQTPGQGLQFLFEYFSETQRNKGNFPGRFSGRQFSNSRSEMNVSTLELGDSALYLCASSPVTITDTQYFGPGTRLTVL.

V usage is TRBV9 and J usage is TRBJ2-2; D call uncertain. Germline V gives CDR1 SGDLS, CDR2 YYNGEE. The CDR3 runs 15 residues. V was clipped by 0 bases and J by 0 bases, with 6 bases between them. In DNA, the CDR3 is TGTGCCAGCAGCGTAGGATACCCGAACACCGGGGAGCTGTTTTTT. Amino acids: CASSVGYPNTGELFF.

The rearrangement links TRBV9 to TRBJ2-3; possibly TRBD1 for D (7 bases). Trimming left V 3 bases short and J 2 bases short, with 22 bases between. This CDR3 has 18 amino acids. Germline V lookup: CDR1 SGDLS, CDR2 YYNGEE. The CDR3 sequence: CASSELPPTGRFTDTQYF. CDR3 in DNA: TGTGCCAGCAGCGAACTCCCCCCGACAGGGAGGTTCACAGATACGCAGTATTTT.

The CDR3 here is CASSPRDRGLTNEKLFF. DNA of the CDR3: TGTGCCAGCAGCCCGCGGGACAGGGGACTAACTAATGAAAAACTGTTTTTT. The chain is built from TRBV7-2 and TRBJ1-4, with TRBD1 matching over 10 bases. V lost 5 bases, J lost 1 base, and 7 bases stayed unmatched. The CDR3 length is 17 residues. The germline V gene has CDR1 SGHTA and CDR2 FQGNSA.

The chain joins TRBV7-9 to TRBJ1-2, with D maybe TRBD1 (6 bases). The V gene lost 2 bases and the J gene lost 4 bases, with 11 bases spanning the gap. This CDR3 spans 14 amino acids. CDR1 is SEHNR and CDR2 is FQNEAQ in the germline V gene (reference sequence). The CDR3 here is CASSLNRETYGYTF. CDR3 sequence (DNA): TGTGCCAGCAGCTTAAACAGGGAAACCTATGGCTACACCTTC.

The chain carries TRBV20-1 and TRBJ2-7; 8 bases map to TRBD2. The V gene's germline CDR1 is DFQATT and CDR2 SNEGSKA (reference sequence). CDR3 size: 16 residues. V was clipped by 3 bases and J by 0 bases; unmatched bases: 10. CDR3 sequence reads: CSASLLAGFSSYEQYF. The CDR3 nucleotides are TGCAGTGCTAGTCTCCTAGCGGGTTTTAGCTCCTACGAGCAGTACTTC.

The J gene is TRBJ1-2, the V gene TRBV29-1; a possible D gene is TRBD1 (6 bases). V lost 7 bases, J lost 5 bases, and 11 bases lay in between. There are 11 residues in the CDR3. Germline V lookup: CDR1 SQVTM, CDR2 ANQGSEA. DNA of the CDR3: TGCAGCGCGCAGGGGCATTATGGCTACACCTTC. Translating it yields CSAQGHYGYTF. Full variable domain (outside the CDR3, taken from reference TRBV29-1 and TRBJ1-2): SAVISQKPSRDICQRGTSLTIQCQVDSQVTMMFWYRQQPGQSLTLIATANQGSEATYESGFVIDKFPISRPNLTFSTLTVSNMSPEDSSIYLCSAQGHYGYTFGSGTRLTVV.

Regarding this clone: A read error may produce the germline difference seen at one junction end. The rearrangement links TRBV5-4 to TRBJ2-1, with 12 bases that match TRBD1. The CDR3 is 14 amino acids. CDR1 SGHNT and CDR2 YYREEE come from the germline V gene (reference sequence). CDR3 loop: CASSSGTGGSPRIF. CDR3 DNA: TGTGCCAGCAGCAGCGGGACAGGGGGCTCTCCTCGGATCTTC. Full variable domain (missing parts from reference TRBV5-4 and TRBJ2-1): ETGVTQSPTHLIKTRGQQVTLRCSSQSGHNTVSWYQQALGQGPQFIFQYYREEENGRGNFPPRFSGLQFPNYSSELNVNALELDDSALYLCASSSGTGGSPRIFGPGTRLTVL.

The chain recombines TRBV9 with TRBJ1-4; D may be TRBD1 (6 bases). The CDR3 has 18 amino acids. Germline CDR1 is SGDLS and CDR2 is YYNGEE. The ends were cut back, 5 bases at V and 1 base at J, with 21 bases in the middle. This chain's CDR3 is CASSVRAPLQGTNEKLFF. CDR3 sequence (DNA): TGTGCCAGCAGTGTTCGAGCACCATTACAGGGAACTAATGAAAAACTGTTTTTT.